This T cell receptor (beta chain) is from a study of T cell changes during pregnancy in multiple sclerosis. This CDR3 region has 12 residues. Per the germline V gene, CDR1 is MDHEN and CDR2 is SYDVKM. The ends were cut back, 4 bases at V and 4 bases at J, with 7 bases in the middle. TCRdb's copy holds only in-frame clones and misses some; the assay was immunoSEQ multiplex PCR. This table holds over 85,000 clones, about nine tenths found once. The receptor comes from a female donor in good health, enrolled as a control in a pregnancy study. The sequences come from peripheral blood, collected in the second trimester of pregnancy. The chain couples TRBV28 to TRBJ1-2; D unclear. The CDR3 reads CASSSQPYGYTF. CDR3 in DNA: TGTGCCAGCAGTTCACAGCCCTATGGCTACACCTTC.